One and the same sample provided the 16 T cell receptor beta chains below, sequenced in a study of cytomegalovirus exposure and HLA in healthy donors. The PCR was carried out with 60 Vbeta primers and 13 Jbeta primers. Only in-frame clones appear in the TCRdb table, and some are missing; sequencing was by immunoSEQ multiplex PCR. The sample includes some 120,000 clones, about 80% of them seen just once. The sequenced material came from PBMCs. The receptors were sampled from a woman between 35 and 50 years old in good health and CMV-seropositive.

The rearrangement uses TRBV19 and TRBJ1-2; TRBD1 aligns across 9 bases. This CDR3 region has 13 residues. V lost 6 bases to trimming and J lost 7 bases; unmatched junction nucleotides: 6. In germline, CDR1 is LNHDA, CDR2 SQIVND (reference sequence). The CDR3 region has the DNA TGTGCCAGTAGCGACAGGGGGAAACGTGGCTACACCTTC. Residues: CASSDRGKRGYTF.

This chain uses TRBV5-4 with TRBJ2-3, with 8 bases aligning to TRBD2. CDR3 length: 15 residues. Germline-derived CDR1 and CDR2 are SGHNT and YYREEE (reference sequence). With 2 bases clipped from V and 3 bases from J, the junction kept 5 bases outside the gene matches. CDR3 amino acids: CASSLLAEGTDTQYF. CDR3 bases: TGTGCCAGCAGCTTACTAGCGGAGGGGACAGATACGCAGTATTTT.

The rearrangement links TRBV28 to TRBJ2-3, with 10 bases lining up with TRBD2. The trim removed 5 bases at V and 5 bases at J, leaving 4 bases unmatched. CDR1 and CDR2 (germline): MDHEN, SYDVKM. The CDR3 contains 14 residues. As DNA, the CDR3 is TGTGCCAGCAGTCCTCGACTAGCGGGAGATACGCAGTATTTT. It codes for CASSPRLAGDTQYF.

Concerning this clone: One end of the junction varies from germline; a read error may be responsible. The V and J genes are TRBV7-9 and TRBJ2-1; D ambiguous. This CDR3 has 12 residues. Germline V lookup: CDR1 SEHNR, CDR2 FQNEAQ (reference sequence). The CDR3 is CSSSLVPSEQFF. As DNA, the CDR3 is TGTTCCAGCAGCTTAGTCCCGAGTGAGCAGTTCTTC.

This rearrangement joins TRBV7-6 to TRBJ2-5; 11 nucleotides match TRBD2. The J call could be wrong; TRBJ2-7 is a better fit for the DNA end. Germline values: CDR1 SGHVS, CDR2 FNYEAQ. The CDR3 is made up of 16 amino acids. The CDR3 loop reads CASSWTSGYSSYEQYF. The CDR3 DNA follows: TGTGCCAGCAGCTGGACTAGCGGGTATAGCTCCTACGAGCAGTACTTC.

This sequence joins TRBV2 and TRBJ1-2; TRBD1 matches at 11 bases. Trimming took 10 bases from V and 4 from J; bases not matched to a gene: 5. Germline assignment: CDR1 SNHLY and CDR2 FYNNEI. The CDR3 runs to 13 residues. DNA of the CDR3: TGTGCCACCACGGGACAGGGGGTCTATGGCTACACCTTC. This translates into CATTGQGVYGYTF.

The chain combines TRBV11-3 with TRBJ1-3; D remains ambiguous. Germline lookup yields CDR1 SGHNT and CDR2 YENEEA. V was pared by 0 bases and J by 0 bases, with 9 bases between. The CDR3 is made up of 16 amino acids. The CDR3 nucleotides read TGTGCCAGCAGCTTAGATTTAGCAAGCTCTGGAAACACCATATATTTT. Translation gives CASSLDLASSGNTIYF.

The chain combines TRBV4-1 with TRBJ1-5; 7 positions agree with TRBD1. V shed 4 bases and J 8 bases; nucleotides not matched to a gene: 8. The CDR3 contains 14 residues. The germline V gene has CDR1 MGHRA and CDR2 YSYEKL. The CDR3 loop is CASSLAGGGKPQHF. DNA for the CDR3: TGCGCCAGCAGCCTAGCAGGAGGGGGCAAGCCCCAGCATTTT.

The V and J genes are TRBV27 and TRBJ2-6, with 8 bases identical to TRBD1. The CDR3 runs 17 residues. Trimming at V came to 5 bases and at J to 0 bases, leaving 6 bases not matched to a gene. Germline CDR1 and CDR2: MNHEY and SMNVEV (reference sequence). The DNA of the CDR3 is TGTGCCAGCAGTCCCTGGACAGGGTTCTCTGGGGCCAACGTCCTGACTTTC. Its translation: CASSPWTGFSGANVLTF.

This clone came up a few times. The chain couples TRBV5-6 to TRBJ1-5; 7 bases are shared with TRBD1. The germline gives CDR1 SGHDT, CDR2 YYEEEE. Germline trimming cut 2 bases from V and 4 bases from J; bases unmatched to any gene: 6. This CDR3 contains 15 residues. The CDR3 DNA reads as TGTGCCAGCAGCTTCGAGACAGGGATAAATCAGCCCCAGCATTTT. Encoded protein: CASSFETGINQPQHF.

The chain links TRBV7-6 to TRBJ2-1; TRBD2 matches 12 bases. Trimming removed 2 bases from V and 7 bases from J; junction bases left unmatched: 3. Germline loops: CDR1 SGHVS, CDR2 FNYEAQ. This CDR3 comprises 15 residues. In DNA form, the CDR3 reads TGTGCCAGCAGCTTACAAGGACTAGCGGGAAATGAGCAGTTCTTC. This gives the protein CASSLQGLAGNEQFF. The full variable domain, in which reference TRBV7-6 and TRBJ2-1 provide the parts outside the CDR3, is GAGVSQSPRYKVTKRGQDVALRCDPISGHVSLYWYRQALGQGPEFLTYFNYEAQQDKSGLPNDRFSAERPEGSISTLTIQRTEQRDSAMYRCASSLQGLAGNEQFFGPGTRLTVL.

The V call is TRBV4-3, the J call TRBJ2-1, with D tentatively TRBD2 (5 bases). CDR1 and CDR2 (germline): LGHNA, YSLEER. The CDR3 totals 13 residues. The V gene lost 1 base and the J gene lost 5 bases, with 6 bases spanning the gap. The CDR3 sequence is CASSQAGNNEQFF. CDR3 in DNA: TGCGCCAGCAGCCAAGCGGGAAACAATGAGCAGTTCTTC.

The chain employs TRBV30 and TRBJ1-5; TRBD1 aligns across 10 bases. The CDR3 is 14 residues long. V lost 0 bases and J lost 5; bases outside the gene matches: 1. Germline V lookup: CDR1 GTSNPN, CDR2 SVGIG (reference sequence). DNA of the CDR3: TGTGCCTGGAGTGTAGGACAGGGGGATCAGCCCCAGCATTTT. Protein sequence: CAWSVGQGDQPQHF.

The rearrangement uses TRBV10-3 and TRBJ2-7, with TRBD2 matching 7 bases. The CDR3 sequence is 15 residues long. Germline V CDR1 and CDR2: ENHRY, SYGVKD. V was clipped by 5 bases and J by 3 bases; unmatched bases: 10. The CDR3 is CAISPGGNRDYEQYF. The CDR3 nucleotides read TGTGCCATCAGTCCCGGGGGGAATCGGGACTACGAGCAGTACTTC.

The chain has TRBV28 and TRBJ2-3; the D gene is possibly TRBD2 (5 bases). Trimming removed 2 bases from V and 1 base from J, with 10 bases in between. Germline CDR1 and CDR2: MDHEN and SYDVKM. The CDR3 extends over 15 amino acids. The CDR3 bases are TGTGCCAGCAGTTTAAGAGCGGAACGCACAGATACGCAGTATTTT. Protein: CASSLRAERTDTQYF.

This rearrangement joins TRBV10-3 to TRBJ2-1, with 11 bases lining up with TRBD2. V was pared by 6 bases and J by 7 bases, with 26 bases of the junction left unmatched. This CDR3 comprises 21 residues. Per germline, CDR1 ENHRY and CDR2 SYGVKD. CDR3 bases: TGTGCCATCAGCACACCCCGGACGGGACAGCTTAGCGGGAGGGCCGAAAATGAGCAGTTCTTC. Residues: CAISTPRTGQLSGRAENEQFF.